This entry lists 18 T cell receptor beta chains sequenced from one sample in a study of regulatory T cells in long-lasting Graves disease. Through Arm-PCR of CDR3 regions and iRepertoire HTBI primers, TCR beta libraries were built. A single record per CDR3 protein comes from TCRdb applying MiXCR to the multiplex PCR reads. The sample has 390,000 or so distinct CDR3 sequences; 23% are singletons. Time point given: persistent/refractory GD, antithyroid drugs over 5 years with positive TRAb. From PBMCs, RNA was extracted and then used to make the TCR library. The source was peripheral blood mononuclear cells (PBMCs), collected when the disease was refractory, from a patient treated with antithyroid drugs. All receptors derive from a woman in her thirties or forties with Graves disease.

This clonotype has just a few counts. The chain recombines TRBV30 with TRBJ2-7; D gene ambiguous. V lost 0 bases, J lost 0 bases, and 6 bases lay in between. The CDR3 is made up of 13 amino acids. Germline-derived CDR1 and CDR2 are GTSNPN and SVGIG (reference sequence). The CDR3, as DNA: TGTGCCTGGAGTGTAGGGTACTCCTACGAGCAGTACTTC. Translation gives CAWSVGYSYEQYF.

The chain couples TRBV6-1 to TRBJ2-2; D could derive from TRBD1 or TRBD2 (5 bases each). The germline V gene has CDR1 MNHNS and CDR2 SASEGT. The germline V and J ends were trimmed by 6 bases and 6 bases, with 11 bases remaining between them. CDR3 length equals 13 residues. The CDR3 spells CASRIQGAGELFF. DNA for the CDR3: TGTGCCAGCAGGATTCAGGGAGCCGGGGAGCTGTTTTTT.

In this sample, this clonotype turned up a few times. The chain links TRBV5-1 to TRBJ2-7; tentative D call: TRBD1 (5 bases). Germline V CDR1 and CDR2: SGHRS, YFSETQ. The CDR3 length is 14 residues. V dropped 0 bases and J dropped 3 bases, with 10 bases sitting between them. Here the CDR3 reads CASSLDSGNYEQYF. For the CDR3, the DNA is TGCGCCAGCAGCTTGGACTCAGGGAACTACGAGCAGTACTTC.

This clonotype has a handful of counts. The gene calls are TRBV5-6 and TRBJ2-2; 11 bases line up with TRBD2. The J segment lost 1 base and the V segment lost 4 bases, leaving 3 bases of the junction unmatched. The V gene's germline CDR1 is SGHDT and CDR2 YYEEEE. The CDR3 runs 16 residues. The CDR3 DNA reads TGTGCCAGCAGCCCGGGACTAGCGGAGAACACCGGGGAGCTGTTTTTT. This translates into CASSPGLAENTGELFF.

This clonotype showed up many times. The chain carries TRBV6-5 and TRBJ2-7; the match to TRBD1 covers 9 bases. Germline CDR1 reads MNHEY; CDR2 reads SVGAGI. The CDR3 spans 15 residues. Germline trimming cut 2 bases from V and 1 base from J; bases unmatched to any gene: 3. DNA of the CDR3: TGTGCCAGCAGTTACGGGGGGACAGGGTCCTACGAGCAGTACTTC. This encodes CASSYGGTGSYEQYF.

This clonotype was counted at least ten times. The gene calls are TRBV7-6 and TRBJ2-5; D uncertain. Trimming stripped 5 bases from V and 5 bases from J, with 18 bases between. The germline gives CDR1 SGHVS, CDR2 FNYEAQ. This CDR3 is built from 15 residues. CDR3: CASSTRPGWLETQYF. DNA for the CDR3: TGTGCCAGCAGCACCCGGCCTGGGTGGTTGGAGACCCAGTACTTC.

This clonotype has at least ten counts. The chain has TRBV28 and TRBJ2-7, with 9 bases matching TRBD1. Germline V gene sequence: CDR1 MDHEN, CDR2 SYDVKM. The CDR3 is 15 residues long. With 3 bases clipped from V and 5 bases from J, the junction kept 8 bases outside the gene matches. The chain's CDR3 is CASSFSGTGIDEQYF. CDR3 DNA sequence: TGTGCCAGCAGTTTCTCCGGGACAGGGATCGACGAGCAGTACTTC.

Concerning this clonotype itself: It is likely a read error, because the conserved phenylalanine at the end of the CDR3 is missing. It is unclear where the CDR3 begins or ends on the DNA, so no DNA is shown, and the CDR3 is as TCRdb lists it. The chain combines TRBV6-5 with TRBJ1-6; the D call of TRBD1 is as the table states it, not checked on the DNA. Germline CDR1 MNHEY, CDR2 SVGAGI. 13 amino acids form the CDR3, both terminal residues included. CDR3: CASSSTTSGQVHL.

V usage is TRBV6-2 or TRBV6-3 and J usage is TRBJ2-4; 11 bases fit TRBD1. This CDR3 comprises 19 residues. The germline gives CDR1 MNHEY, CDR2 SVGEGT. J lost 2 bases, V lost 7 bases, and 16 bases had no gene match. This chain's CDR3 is CASMKDRGLSGGTKNIQYF. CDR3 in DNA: TGTGCCAGCATGAAGGACAGGGGGCTTAGCGGCGGGACCAAAAACATTCAGTACTTC.

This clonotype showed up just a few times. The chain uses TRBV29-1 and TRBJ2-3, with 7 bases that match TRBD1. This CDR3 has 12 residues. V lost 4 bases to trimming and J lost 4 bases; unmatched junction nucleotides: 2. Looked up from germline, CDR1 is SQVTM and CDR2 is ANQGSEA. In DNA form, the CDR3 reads TGCAGCGTTGGGGACAGACCAGATACGCAGTATTTT. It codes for CSVGDRPDTQYF.

The chain's CDR3 is CASSLSPDSYEQYF. In DNA, the CDR3 is TGTGCCAGCAGTTTATCCCCCGATTCCTACGAGCAGTACTTC. This chain connects TRBV27 to TRBJ2-7; D call uncertain. The V gene's germline CDR1 is MNHEY and CDR2 SMNVEV (reference sequence). The length of the CDR3 is 14 residues. Trimming pared 0 bases from V and 1 base from J, leaving 7 bases between.

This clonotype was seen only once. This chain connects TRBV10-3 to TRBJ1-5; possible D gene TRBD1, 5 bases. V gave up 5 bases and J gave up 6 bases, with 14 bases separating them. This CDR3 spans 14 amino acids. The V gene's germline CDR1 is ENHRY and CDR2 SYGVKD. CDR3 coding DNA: TGTGCCATCAGTCCCCGGGGGAAGGGTCAGCCCCAGCATTTT. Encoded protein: CAISPRGKGQPQHF.

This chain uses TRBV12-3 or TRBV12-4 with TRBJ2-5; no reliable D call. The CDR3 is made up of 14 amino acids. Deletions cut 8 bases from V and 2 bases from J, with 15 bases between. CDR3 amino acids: CASSPATDQETQYF. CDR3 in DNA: TGTGCCAGCTCCCCCGCGACGGATCAAGAGACCCAGTACTTC.

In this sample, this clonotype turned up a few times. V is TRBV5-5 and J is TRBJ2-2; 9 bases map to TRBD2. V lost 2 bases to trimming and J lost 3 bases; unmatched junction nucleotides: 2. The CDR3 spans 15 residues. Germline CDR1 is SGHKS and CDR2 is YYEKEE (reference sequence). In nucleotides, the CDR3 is TGTGCCAGCAGCTTTAGCGGGAGTTACACCGGGGAGCTGTTTTTT. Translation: CASSFSGSYTGELFF.

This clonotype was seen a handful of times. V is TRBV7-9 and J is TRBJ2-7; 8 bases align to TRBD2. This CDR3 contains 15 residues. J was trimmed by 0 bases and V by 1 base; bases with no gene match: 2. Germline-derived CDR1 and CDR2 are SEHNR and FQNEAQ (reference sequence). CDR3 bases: TGTGCCAGCAGCTTAGTACTAGCGGACTCCTACGAGCAGTACTTC. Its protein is CASSLVLADSYEQYF.

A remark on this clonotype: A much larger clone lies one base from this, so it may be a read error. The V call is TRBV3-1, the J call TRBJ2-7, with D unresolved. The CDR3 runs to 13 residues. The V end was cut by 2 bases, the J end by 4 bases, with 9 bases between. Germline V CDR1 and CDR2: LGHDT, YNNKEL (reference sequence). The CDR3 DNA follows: TGTGCCAGCAGCCAAATGGGCGCGTACGAGCAGTACTTC. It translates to CASSQMGAYEQYF.

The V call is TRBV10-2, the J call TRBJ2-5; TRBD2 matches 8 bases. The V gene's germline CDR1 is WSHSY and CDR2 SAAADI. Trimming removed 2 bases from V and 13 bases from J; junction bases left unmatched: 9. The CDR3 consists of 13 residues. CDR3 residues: CASSEQRGRTLYF. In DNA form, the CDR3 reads TGCGCCAGCAGTGAGCAACGCGGGAGGACCTTGTACTTC.

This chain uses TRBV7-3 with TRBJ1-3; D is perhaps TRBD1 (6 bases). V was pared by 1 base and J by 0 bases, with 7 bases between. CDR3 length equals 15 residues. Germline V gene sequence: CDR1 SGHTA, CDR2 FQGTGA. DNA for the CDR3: TGTGCCAGCAGCTTAAAGGGGGACTCTGGAAACACCATATATTTT. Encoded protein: CASSLKGDSGNTIYF. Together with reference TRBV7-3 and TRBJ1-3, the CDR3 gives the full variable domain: GAGVSQTPSNKVTEKGKYVELRCDPISGHTALYWYRQSLGQGPEFLIYFQGTGAADDSGLPNDRFFAVRPEGSVSTLKIQRTERGDSAVYLCASSLKGDSGNTIYFGEGSWLTVV.